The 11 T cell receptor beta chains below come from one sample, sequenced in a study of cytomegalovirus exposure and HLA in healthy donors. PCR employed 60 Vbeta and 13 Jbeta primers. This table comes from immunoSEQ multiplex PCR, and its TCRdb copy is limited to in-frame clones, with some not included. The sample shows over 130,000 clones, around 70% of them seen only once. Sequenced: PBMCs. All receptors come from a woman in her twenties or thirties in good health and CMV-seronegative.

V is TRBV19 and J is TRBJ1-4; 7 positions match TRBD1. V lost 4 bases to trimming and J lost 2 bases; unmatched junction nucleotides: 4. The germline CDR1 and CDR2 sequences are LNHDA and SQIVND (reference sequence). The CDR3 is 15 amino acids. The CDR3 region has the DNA TGTGCCAGTAGTACAACAGGGGCGACTAATGAAAAACTGTTTTTT. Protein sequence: CASSTTGATNEKLFF.

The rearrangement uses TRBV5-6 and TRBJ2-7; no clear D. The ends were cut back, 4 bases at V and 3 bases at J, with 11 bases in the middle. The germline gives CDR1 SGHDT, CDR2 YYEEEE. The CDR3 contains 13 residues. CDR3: CASSRPGLYEQYV. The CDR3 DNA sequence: TGTGCCAGCAGCCGGCCGGGTCTCTACGAGCAGTACGTC.

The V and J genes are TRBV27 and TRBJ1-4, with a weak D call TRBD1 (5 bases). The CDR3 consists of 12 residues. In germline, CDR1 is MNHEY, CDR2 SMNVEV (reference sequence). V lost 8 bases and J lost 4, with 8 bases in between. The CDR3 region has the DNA TGTGCCAGCCAGGGAAATAATGAAAAACTGTTTTTT. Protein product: CASQGNNEKLFF.

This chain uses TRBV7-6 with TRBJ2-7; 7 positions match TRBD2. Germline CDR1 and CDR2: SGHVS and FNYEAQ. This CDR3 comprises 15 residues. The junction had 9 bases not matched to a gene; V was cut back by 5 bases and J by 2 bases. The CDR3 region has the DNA TGTGCCAGCAGCCCGAGCCTCGGGGGGACCTACGAGCAGTACTTC. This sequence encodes CASSPSLGGTYEQYF.

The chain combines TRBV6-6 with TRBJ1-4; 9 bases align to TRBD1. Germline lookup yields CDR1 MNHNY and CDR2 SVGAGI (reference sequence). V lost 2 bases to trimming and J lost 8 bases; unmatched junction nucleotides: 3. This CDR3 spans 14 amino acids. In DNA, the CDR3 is TGTGCCAGCAGTTACACAGGGGGCGCCGAAAAACTGTTTTTT. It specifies CASSYTGGAEKLFF.

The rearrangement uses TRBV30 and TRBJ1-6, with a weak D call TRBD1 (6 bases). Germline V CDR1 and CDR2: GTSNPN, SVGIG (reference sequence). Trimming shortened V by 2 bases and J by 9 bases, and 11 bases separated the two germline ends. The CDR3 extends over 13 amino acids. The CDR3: CAWSTNRASPLHF. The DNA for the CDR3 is TGTGCCTGGAGTACCAACAGGGCTTCACCCCTCCACTTT.

CDR3 nucleotides: TGTGCCATCAGTGCTCGACAGGGGGCGGACTATGGCTACACCTTC. Translating gives CAISARQGADYGYTF. The chain has TRBV10-3 and TRBJ1-2, with TRBD1 matching over 10 bases. V gave up 4 bases and J gave up 3 bases; unmatched junction bases: 5. Per germline, CDR1 ENHRY and CDR2 SYGVKD. The CDR3 consists of 15 residues.

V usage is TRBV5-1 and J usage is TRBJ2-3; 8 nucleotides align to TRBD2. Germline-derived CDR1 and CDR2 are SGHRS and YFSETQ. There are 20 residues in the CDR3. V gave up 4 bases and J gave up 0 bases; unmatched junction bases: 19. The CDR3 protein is CASSTGHQGLAGASTDTQYF. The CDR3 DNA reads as TGCGCCAGCAGCACAGGCCACCAAGGACTAGCCGGGGCAAGCACAGATACGCAGTATTTT.

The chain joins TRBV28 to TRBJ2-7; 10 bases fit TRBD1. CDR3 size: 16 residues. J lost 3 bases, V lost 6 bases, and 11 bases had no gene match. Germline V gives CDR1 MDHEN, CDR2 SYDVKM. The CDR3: CASRKQPGTGVYEQYF. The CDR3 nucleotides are TGTGCCAGCAGAAAACAGCCCGGGACAGGGGTCTACGAGCAGTACTTC.

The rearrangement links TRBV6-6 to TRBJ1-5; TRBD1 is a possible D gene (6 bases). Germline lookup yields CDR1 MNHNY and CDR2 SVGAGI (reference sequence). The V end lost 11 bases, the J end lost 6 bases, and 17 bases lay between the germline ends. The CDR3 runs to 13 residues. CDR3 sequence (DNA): TGTGCCGGCCGAAACAGGGTCAGTCAGCCCCAGCATTTT. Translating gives CAGRNRVSQPQHF.

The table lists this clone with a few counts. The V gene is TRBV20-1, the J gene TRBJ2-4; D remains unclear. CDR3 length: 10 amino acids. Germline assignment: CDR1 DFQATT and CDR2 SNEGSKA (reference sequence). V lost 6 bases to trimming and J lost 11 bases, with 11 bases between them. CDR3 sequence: CSAAGPFQYF. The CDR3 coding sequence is TGCAGTGCCGCAGGCCCATTTCAGTACTTC.